A single sample is the source of the 18 T cell receptor beta chains below, sequenced in a study of blood T cell repertoires in COVID-19. The assay was immunoSEQ multiplex PCR, and TCRdb's table has in-frame clones only and misses some. The sample has over 65,000 clones, about 82% seen once. Material for sequencing was peripheral blood. These receptors were collected from a man of 80 years or more with active or convalescent COVID-19.

This rearrangement joins TRBV3-1 (or the pseudogene TRBV3-2) to TRBJ1-1, with D possibly matching TRBD1 (6 bases). Trimming removed 4 bases at V and 5 bases at J, with 17 bases between. Germline V gene sequence: CDR1 LGHDT, CDR2 YNNKEL (reference sequence). The length of the CDR3 is 15 residues. The CDR3 loop is CASSRPEGGSTEAFF. Here the CDR3 DNA reads TGTGCCAGCAGCCGTCCTGAAGGGGGATCGACTGAAGCTTTCTTT.

The chain has TRBV28 and TRBJ1-2; D is perhaps TRBD1 (6 bases). V dropped 6 bases and J dropped 3 bases, with 23 bases sitting between them. This CDR3 contains 17 residues. Germline V gene data show CDR1 as MDHEN and CDR2 as SYDVKM. The CDR3 DNA reads TGTGCCAGCAGCACTCAAGGGACACCAAAGGGCGACTATGGCTACACCTTC. It yields the protein CASSTQGTPKGDYGYTF.

The chain carries TRBV5-8 and TRBJ2-5; a weak D match, TRBD1 (6 bases). V was clipped by 4 bases and J by 1 base, with 11 bases between them. CDR1 is SGHTS, CDR2 YDEGEE, per germline. The CDR3 is 14 residues long. The CDR3 DNA reads TGTGCCAGCAGCCTAACAGGGACCCAAGAGACCCAGTACTTC. As protein: CASSLTGTQETQYF.

The chain couples TRBV7-8 to TRBJ2-1; D gene uncertain. This CDR3 spans 17 amino acids. Germline-derived CDR1 and CDR2 are SGHVS and FQNEAQ. The V and J ends lost 2 bases and 0 bases respectively, with 14 bases between them. The CDR3 loop reads CASSLRSLLGSYNEQFF. CDR3 nucleotides: TGTGCCAGCAGCTTAAGGAGCCTGTTAGGCTCCTACAATGAGCAGTTCTTC.

The chain employs TRBV5-1 and TRBJ1-1, with TRBD1 as a possible D gene (5 bases). The CDR3 consists of 14 residues. CDR1 and CDR2 (germline): SGHRS, YFSETQ. Trimming cost V 1 base and J 0 bases, with 7 bases left between them. CDR3 bases: TGCGCCAGCAGCTTGCAGGGAATGAACACTGAAGCTTTCTTT. This encodes CASSLQGMNTEAFF.

The chain joins TRBV7-2 to TRBJ2-3, with 14 bases identical to TRBD2. CDR3 length: 17 residues. Germline V gene data show CDR1 as SGHTA and CDR2 as FQGNSA. V lost 4 bases and J lost 5; bases outside the gene matches: 8. The CDR3 nucleotides are TGTGCCAGCAGCTACCCGACTAGCGGGAGGGCCTTAGATACGCAGTATTTT. Its protein is CASSYPTSGRALDTQYF.

V usage is TRBV2 and J usage is TRBJ1-1; D ambiguous. The CDR3 runs to 14 residues. Germline CDR1 and CDR2: SNHLY and FYNNEI. V gave up 4 bases and J gave up 0 bases, with 9 bases separating them. The CDR3 spells CASSVGGVNTEAFF. The CDR3 nucleotides read TGTGCCAGCAGTGTGGGCGGGGTGAACACTGAAGCTTTCTTT.

The chain recombines TRBV2 with TRBJ1-5, with TRBD1 as a possible D gene (6 bases). The CDR3 totals 15 residues. CDR1 is SNHLY, CDR2 FYNNEI, per germline. The germline V and J ends were trimmed by 6 bases and 2 bases, with 14 bases remaining between them. CDR3 sequence (DNA): TGTGCCAGCAGAGCAACAGGGACCGGCAATCAGCCCCAGCATTTT. This codes for CASRATGTGNQPQHF.

The chain links TRBV18 to TRBJ2-3; 8 bases are a match to TRBD2. The V segment lost 2 bases and the J segment 1 base; nucleotides outside the gene matches: 11. CDR1 KGHSH and CDR2 LQKENI come from the germline V gene. The CDR3 is 18 amino acids. CDR3: CASSPLRGAGGRTDTQYF. The CDR3 coding sequence is TGTGCCAGCTCACCATTGCGGGGGGCCGGGGGCCGCACAGATACGCAGTATTTT. The complete variable domain, with remaining parts taken from reference TRBV18 and TRBJ2-3, reads NAGVMQNPRHLVRRRGQEARLRCSPMKGHSHVYWYRQLPEEGLKFMVYLQKENIIDESGMPKERFSAEFPKEGPSILRIQQVVRGDSAAYFCASSPLRGAGGRTDTQYFGPGTRLTVL.

The gene calls are TRBV3-1 (or the pseudogene TRBV3-2) and TRBJ2-1, with D possibly being TRBD2 (6 bases). There are 17 residues in the CDR3. Germline loops: CDR1 LGHDT, CDR2 YNNKEL (reference sequence). V lost 0 bases and J 2 bases, leaving 14 bases between the germline ends. The CDR3 sequence is CASSQERGGGTYNEQFF. In DNA, the CDR3 is TGTGCCAGCAGCCAAGAGCGAGGCGGAGGGACCTACAATGAGCAGTTCTTC.

This clone was recorded once. The J gene is TRBJ2-1, the V gene TRBV3-1 (or the pseudogene TRBV3-2); possible D gene TRBD1, 5 bases. The germline gives CDR1 LGHDT, CDR2 YNNKEL (reference sequence). Between the trimmed V and J ends, which lost 5 bases and 0 bases, there was a span of 11 bases. This CDR3 has 15 amino acids. The CDR3 here is CASSKDTISYNEQFF. CDR3 coding DNA: TGTGCCAGCAGCAAGGACACCATCTCCTACAATGAGCAGTTCTTC.

The chain couples TRBV6-6 to TRBJ1-5; possibly TRBD1 for D (6 bases). The CDR3 covers 14 residues. The V and J ends lost 6 bases and 1 base respectively, with 10 bases between them. Germline CDR1 is MNHNY and CDR2 is SVGAGI (reference sequence). CDR3 region: CASREGVSNQPQHF. DNA for the CDR3: TGTGCCAGCAGAGAGGGGGTGAGCAATCAGCCCCAGCATTTT.

The chain uses TRBV4-1 and TRBJ2-5; 13 bases line up with TRBD2. The CDR3 extends over 16 amino acids. The germline CDR1 and CDR2 sequences are MGHRA and YSYEKL. Germline trimming cut 4 bases from V and 5 bases from J; bases unmatched to any gene: 7. CDR3 sequence: CASSREGLAGLETQYF. The CDR3 DNA sequence: TGCGCCAGCAGCCGCGAGGGACTAGCGGGATTGGAGACCCAGTACTTC.

In DNA, the CDR3 is TGTGCCAGCAGCCAAGGGGGCAGCCAAGAGACCCAGTACTTC. This encodes CASSQGGSQETQYF. V gene TRBV4-2 combines with J gene TRBJ2-5; D might be TRBD1 (5 bases). This CDR3 is built from 14 residues. Germline assignment: CDR1 LGHNA and CDR2 YNFKEQ. The V end lost 1 base, the J end lost 1 base, and 7 bases lay between the germline ends.

The chain combines TRBV5-4 with TRBJ1-2; 10 bases match TRBD1. Trimming at V came to 4 bases and at J to 6 bases, leaving 3 bases not matched to a gene. The CDR3 is made up of 13 amino acids. Germline V gives CDR1 SGHNT, CDR2 YYREEE (reference sequence). The CDR3 DNA is TGTGCCAGCAGCGCGGGGACAGGGGATGGCTACACCTTC. It encodes CASSAGTGDGYTF.

The V and J genes are TRBV10-3 and TRBJ2-1; a possible D gene is TRBD2 (5 bases). The CDR3 totals 14 residues. Germline V gene data show CDR1 as ENHRY and CDR2 as SYGVKD. The V end was cut by 5 bases, the J end by 6 bases, with 14 bases between. The CDR3 region is CAISSGNAGNEQFF. CDR3 coding DNA: TGTGCCATCAGTTCCGGGAACGCCGGCAATGAGCAGTTCTTC.

The V call is TRBV9, the J call TRBJ1-3; D possibly corresponds to TRBD1 (5 bases). This CDR3 has 15 amino acids. Germline CDR1 SGDLS, CDR2 YYNGEE. Trimming stripped 4 bases from V and 2 bases from J, with 13 bases between. The CDR3 is CASSTAGLPGNTIYF. CDR3 in DNA: TGTGCCAGCAGCACAGCAGGGCTACCTGGAAACACCATATATTTT.

The chain carries TRBV11-2 and TRBJ2-5; 7 bases map to TRBD2. The ends lost 1 base at V and 6 bases at J; junction bases unmatched: 8. This CDR3 is built from 15 residues. CDR1 and CDR2 (germline): SGHAT, FQNNGV. CDR3 region: CASSLVGLNSKTQYF. The CDR3 DNA follows: TGTGCCAGCAGCTTAGTGGGACTAAATTCTAAGACCCAGTACTTC.